This T cell receptor beta chain was identified during a study of cytomegalovirus exposure and HLA in healthy donors. Points from the study as a whole: CMV serostatus stood as the only immune exposure information on hand. Relative to equally common others, HLA-associated TCR beta chains showed greater clonal expansion in a later analysis. For most TCR beta V segments, an earlier analysis put the productive rate at about 87% or about 30% of the time.

Use of 60 Vbeta and 13 Jbeta primers characterized the PCR. Sequencing used immunoSEQ multiplex PCR; TCRdb keeps in-frame clones, though not all of them. The data hold some 120,000 clones, with about two thirds observed a single time. These donors, healthy bone marrow donors, were studied. Trimming pared 6 bases from V and 6 bases from J, leaving 14 bases between. The CDR3 consists of 13 residues. CDR1 and CDR2 (germline): SGHTA, FQGTGA. This clone was observed a single time. The target antigen is unknown. The TCR was taken from a woman aged 40 to 50 in good health and CMV-seropositive. Material: PBMCs. The J gene is TRBJ1-2, the V gene TRBV7-3; D not certain. The CDR3 sequence: CASSISRSDGYTF. The CDR3 DNA reads TGTGCCAGCAGTATAAGCAGGTCGGATGGCTACACCTTC.